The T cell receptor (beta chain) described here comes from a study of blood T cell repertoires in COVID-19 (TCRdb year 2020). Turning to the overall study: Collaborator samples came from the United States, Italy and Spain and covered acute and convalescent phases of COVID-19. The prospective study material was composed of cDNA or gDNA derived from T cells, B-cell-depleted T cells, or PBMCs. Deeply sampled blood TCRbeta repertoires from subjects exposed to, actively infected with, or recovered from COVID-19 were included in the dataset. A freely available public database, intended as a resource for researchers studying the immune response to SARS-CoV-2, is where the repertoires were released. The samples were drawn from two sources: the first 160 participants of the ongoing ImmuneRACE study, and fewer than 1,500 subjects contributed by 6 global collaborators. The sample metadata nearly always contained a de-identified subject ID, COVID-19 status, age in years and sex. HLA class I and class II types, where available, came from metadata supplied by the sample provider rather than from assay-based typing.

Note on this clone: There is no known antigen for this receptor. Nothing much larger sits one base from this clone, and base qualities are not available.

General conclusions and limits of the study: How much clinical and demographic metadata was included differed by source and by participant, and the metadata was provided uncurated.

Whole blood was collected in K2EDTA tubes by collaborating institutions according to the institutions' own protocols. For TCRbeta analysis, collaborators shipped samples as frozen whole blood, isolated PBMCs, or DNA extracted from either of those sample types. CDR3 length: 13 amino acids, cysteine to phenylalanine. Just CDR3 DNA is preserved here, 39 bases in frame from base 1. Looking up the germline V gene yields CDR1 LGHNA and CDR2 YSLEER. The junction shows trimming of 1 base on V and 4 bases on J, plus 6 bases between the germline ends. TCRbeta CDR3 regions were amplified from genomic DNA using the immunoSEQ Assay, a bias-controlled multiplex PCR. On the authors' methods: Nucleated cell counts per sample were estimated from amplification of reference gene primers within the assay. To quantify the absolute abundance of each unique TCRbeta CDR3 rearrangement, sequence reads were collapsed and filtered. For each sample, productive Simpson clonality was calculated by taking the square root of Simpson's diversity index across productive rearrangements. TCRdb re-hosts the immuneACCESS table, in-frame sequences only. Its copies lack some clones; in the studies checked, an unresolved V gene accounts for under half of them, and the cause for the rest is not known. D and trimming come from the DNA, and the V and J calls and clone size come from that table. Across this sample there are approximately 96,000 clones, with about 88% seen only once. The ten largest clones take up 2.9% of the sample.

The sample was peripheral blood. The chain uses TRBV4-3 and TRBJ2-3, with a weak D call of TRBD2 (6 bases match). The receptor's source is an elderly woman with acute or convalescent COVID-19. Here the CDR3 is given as CASSQAGADTQYF. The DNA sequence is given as TGCGCCAGCAGCCAAGCGGGGGCAGATACGCAGTATTTT.